One sample yielded the 21 T cell receptor beta chains listed below, sequenced in a study of blood T cell repertoires in COVID-19. Profiled with immunoSEQ multiplex PCR; TCRdb holds only in-frame clones, not every one. In the table there are over 65,000 clones, 85% to 90% of which are singletons. The sequenced sample was peripheral blood. The receptors were gathered from a woman aged 55-69 years with acute or convalescent COVID-19.

As for this clone: The sample has other DNA sequences that encode this CDR3 too. The rearrangement links TRBV10-3 to TRBJ1-2; 9 bases agree with TRBD1. The trim removed 6 bases at V and 3 bases at J, leaving 2 bases unmatched. The CDR3 has 13 amino acids. CDR1 ENHRY and CDR2 SYGVKD come from the germline V gene. CDR3 coding DNA: TGTGCCATCAGCCGACAGGGGGACTATGGCTACACCTTC. Protein product: CAISRQGDYGYTF.

The chain recombines TRBV19 with TRBJ1-4; D is ambiguous. Germline CDR1 LNHDA, CDR2 SQIVND (reference sequence). V lost 5 bases and J 5 bases, leaving 15 bases between the germline ends. The CDR3 runs to 15 residues. CDR3 in amino acids: CASSPRGVLNEKLFF. The DNA for the CDR3 is TGTGCCAGTAGTCCCAGAGGAGTTCTGAATGAAAAACTGTTTTTT.

This chain links TRBV27 with TRBJ1-6; 9 positions agree with TRBD1. This CDR3 contains 13 residues. Germline V gene sequence: CDR1 MNHEY, CDR2 SMNVEV (reference sequence). Losses at the gene ends were 6 bases for V and 9 bases for J; bases not matched to a gene: 3. CDR3 DNA: TGTGCCAGCAGGGGGACAGGGCGTTCACCCCTCCACTTT. This encodes CASRGTGRSPLHF.

The gene calls are TRBV18 and TRBJ2-7, with TRBD1 identical over 7 bases. J was trimmed by 3 bases and V by 6 bases; bases with no gene match: 5. The CDR3 has 13 residues. Per germline, CDR1 KGHSH and CDR2 LQKENI. In nucleotides, the CDR3 is TGTGCCAGCTCTCCGGGACAGTTCTACGAGCAGTACGTC. Residues: CASSPGQFYEQYV.

In nucleotides, the CDR3 is TGCGCCAGCAGCCCGGGGGACAGGCCATCGGGTGGCTACACCTTC. Translation gives CASSPGDRPSGGYTF. The V gene is TRBV4-1, the J gene TRBJ1-2; 8 nucleotides align to TRBD1. Germline V gene lookup returns CDR1 MGHRA and CDR2 YSYEKL. This CDR3 comprises 15 residues. Germline trimming cut 4 bases from V and 7 bases from J; bases unmatched to any gene: 11.

V is TRBV29-1 and J is TRBJ1-1; D call uncertain. Germline CDR1 and CDR2: SQVTM and ANQGSEA. There are 13 residues in the CDR3. V was trimmed by 6 bases and J by 1 base, leaving 12 bases between them. CDR3 protein: CSVREASNTEAFF. CDR3 DNA sequence: TGCAGCGTAAGGGAGGCATCGAACACTGAAGCTTTCTTT.

This clone was counted once. The CDR3: CASSQEIGLAGSFTQYF. CDR3 sequence (DNA): TGCGCCAGCAGCCAAGAAATAGGGCTAGCGGGATCTTTCACCCAGTACTTC. This chain uses TRBV4-1 with TRBJ2-5, with 9 bases lining up with TRBD2. The junction had 13 bases not matched to a gene; V was cut back by 0 bases and J by 8 bases. The CDR3 runs 17 residues. Per germline, CDR1 MGHRA and CDR2 YSYEKL.

The chain recombines TRBV2 with TRBJ2-5, with 10 bases that match TRBD2. The V segment lost 0 bases and the J segment 5 bases; nucleotides outside the gene matches: 9. Germline V gene lookup returns CDR1 SNHLY and CDR2 FYNNEI. This CDR3 comprises 17 residues. The CDR3 DNA reads as TGTGCCAGCAGTGAAGCGAGGAGCGGGAGGGCCTTGGAGACCCAGTACTTC. It translates to CASSEARSGRALETQYF.

This clone has a handful of counts. The chain uses TRBV2 and TRBJ2-2, with a tentative D call TRBD2 (6 bases). The CDR3 is made up of 15 amino acids. CDR1 and CDR2 from the germline V gene are SNHLY and FYNNEI. V lost 4 bases and J lost 5, with 14 bases in between. The CDR3 spells CASSVSLGLTGELFF. In DNA, the CDR3 is TGTGCCAGCAGTGTGAGTTTGGGACTGACCGGGGAGCTGTTTTTT.

The chain couples TRBV5-8 to TRBJ1-5; maybe TRBD1 (6 bases). V lost 4 bases, J lost 4 bases, and 18 bases lay in between. Germline V gene lookup returns CDR1 SGHTS and CDR2 YDEGEE. The CDR3 consists of 16 residues. CDR3 residues: CASSTGTTTKNQPQHF. DNA of the CDR3: TGTGCCAGCAGCACAGGGACGACCACCAAAAATCAGCCCCAGCATTTT. Variable domain in full (rest from reference TRBV5-8 and TRBJ1-5): EAGVTQSPTHLIKTRGQQATLRCSPISGHTSVYWYQQALGLGLQFLLWYDEGEERNRGNFPPRFSGRQFPNYSSELNVNALELEDSALYLCASSTGTTTKNQPQHFGDGTRLSIL.

The V call is TRBV20-1, the J call TRBJ2-3; D possibly corresponds to TRBD1 (5 bases). This CDR3 contains 13 residues. Germline CDR1 is DFQATT and CDR2 is SNEGSKA (reference sequence). The V end was cut by 3 bases, the J end by 1 base, with 8 bases between. This chain's CDR3 is CSASETGTDTQYF. In DNA form, the CDR3 reads TGCAGTGCTAGTGAGACAGGCACAGATACGCAGTATTTT.

The chain couples TRBV7-8 to TRBJ2-3, with 12 bases lining up with TRBD2. With 5 bases clipped from V and 6 bases from J, the junction kept 9 bases outside the gene matches. Germline V gene data show CDR1 as SGHVS and CDR2 as FQNEAQ. The CDR3 spans 16 residues. CDR3 nucleotide sequence: TGTGCCAGCAGCCCCCCACCTAGCGGGGGGGCGGATACGCAGTATTTT. It specifies CASSPPPSGGADTQYF.

V is TRBV7-9 and J is TRBJ1-2; 10 bases map to TRBD1. The CDR3 has 18 amino acids. V lost 5 bases, J lost 3 bases, and 15 bases stayed unmatched. Germline CDR1 SEHNR, CDR2 FQNEAQ (reference sequence). The CDR3 nucleotides are TGTGCCAGCAGCGCAACGGGACAGGGGTCTTTACGGGACTATGGCTACACCTTC. Protein: CASSATGQGSLRDYGYTF. Full variable domain (rest looked up from reference TRBV7-9 and TRBJ1-2): DTGVSQNPRHKITKRGQNVTFRCDPISEHNRLYWYRQTLGQGPEFLTYFQNEAQLEKSRLLSDRFSAERPKGSFSTLEIQRTEQGDSAMYLCASSATGQGSLRDYGYTFGSGTRLTVV.

The J gene is TRBJ1-3, the V gene TRBV6-5; a weak D match, TRBD1 (5 bases). This CDR3 contains 15 residues. The germline V and J ends were trimmed by 2 bases and 0 bases, with 8 bases remaining between them. CDR1 MNHEY and CDR2 SVGAGI come from the germline V gene. The CDR3 protein is CASSYGRGSGNTIYF. The DNA of the CDR3 is TGTGCCAGCAGTTACGGGAGGGGCTCTGGAAACACCATATATTTT.

The rearrangement links TRBV7-9 to TRBJ2-3, with 8 nucleotides matching TRBD2. Losses at the gene ends were 4 bases for V and 5 bases for J; bases not matched to a gene: 17. Germline V gene data show CDR1 as SEHNR and CDR2 as FQNEAQ (reference sequence). The CDR3 is 18 residues long. The DNA of the CDR3 is TGTGCCAGCAGCTCCGCCGCTGCGGGGGGCAAGGATGGAGATACGCAGTATTTT. Amino acids: CASSSAAAGGKDGDTQYF.

As DNA, the CDR3 is TGTGCCAGCAGCTTGGACGGGTTAACATCTAACTATGGCTACACCTTC. Its translation is CASSLDGLTSNYGYTF. The chain is built from TRBV5-5 and TRBJ1-2; D uncertain. The CDR3 loop spans 16 amino acids. With 0 bases removed from V and 0 bases from J, the gap between germline ends came to 12 bases. Germline CDR1 is SGHKS and CDR2 is YYEKEE (reference sequence).

The V gene is TRBV6-5, the J gene TRBJ1-1; 8 nucleotides agree with TRBD1. The length of the CDR3 is 15 residues. Germline V gene sequence: CDR1 MNHEY, CDR2 SVGAGI. After removal of 7 bases from V and 1 base from J, the junction contained 8 bases not matched to a gene. CDR3 bases: TGTGCCAGCATCGGACAGGGAAGAGGGAACACTGAAGCTTTCTTT. It translates to CASIGQGRGNTEAFF.

The gene calls are TRBV27 and TRBJ1-5; 8 nucleotides align to TRBD1. The junction had 6 bases not matched to a gene; V was cut back by 5 bases and J by 3 bases. This CDR3 has 15 residues. Germline loops: CDR1 MNHEY, CDR2 SMNVEV (reference sequence). CDR3 loop: CASSPQGAFNQPQHF. The CDR3 nucleotides are TGTGCCAGCAGTCCCCAGGGGGCCTTCAATCAGCCCCAGCATTTT.

The chain recombines TRBV5-8 with TRBJ2-1; a possible D gene is TRBD2 (5 bases). The CDR3 has 16 residues. CDR1 is SGHTS, CDR2 YDEGEE, per germline. V was cut by 4 bases and J by 3 bases, with 17 bases left in between. The CDR3 bases are TGTGCCAGCAGCAATCCAACTAGGACCCACTACAATGAGCAGTTCTTC. Residues: CASSNPTRTHYNEQFF. Variable domain in full (rest from reference TRBV5-8 and TRBJ2-1): EAGVTQSPTHLIKTRGQQATLRCSPISGHTSVYWYQQALGLGLQFLLWYDEGEERNRGNFPPRFSGRQFPNYSSELNVNALELEDSALYLCASSNPTRTHYNEQFFGPGTRLTVL.

The J gene is TRBJ1-5, the V gene TRBV25-1; D gene unclear. Trimming pared 4 bases from V and 0 bases from J, leaving 13 bases between. Per germline, CDR1 MGHDK and CDR2 SYGVNS. The CDR3 totals 16 residues. CDR3 loop: CASSGENWYSNQPQHF. The CDR3 DNA is TGTGCCAGCAGTGGCGAGAATTGGTATAGCAATCAGCCCCAGCATTTT.

The V gene is TRBV11-2, the J gene TRBJ2-1; 7 bases agree with TRBD1. Germline V gene lookup returns CDR1 SGHAT and CDR2 FQNNGV. Losses at the gene ends were 1 base for V and 7 bases for J; bases not matched to a gene: 4. The CDR3 loop spans 14 amino acids. CDR3 sequence (DNA): TGTGCCAGCAGCTTAGGCAGGGGGATGAATGAGCAGTTCTTC. Its translation: CASSLGRGMNEQFF.